The source of this T cell receptor beta chain is a study of shared clonotypes between healthy human individuals. This clone was observed a few times. Adult donors, all healthy and HIV-negative, had no recent acute infections or vaccinations. Naive CD45RA+ and memory CD45RA-negative subsets were split from CD4+ cells. Germline values: CDR1 MGHRA, CDR2 YSYEKL. V lost 3 bases and J 2 bases, leaving 14 bases between the germline ends. CDR3 length: 15 amino acids. On sorted subsets, replicate PCRs used 200 to 250 ng DNA, or 27,000 or so T cell genomes. Authors' data handling: As immunoSEQ supplied junction-only sequences (without quality scores), filtering differed. Sequenced by immunoSEQ multiplex PCR; TCRdb stores in-frame clones only, minus some. The V and J calls and clone size were taken over from that table, and D and trimming were inferred from the DNA. Of around 1,000,000 clones listed, 60% to 85% are singletons.

The sequenced material came from memory CD4+ T cells from PBMCs. Regarding subset: CD45RA-negative fraction. This receptor was taken from a man aged 18 to 30 in good health. Some clones in this sample may be carry-over from other donors' samples. J is TRBJ2-7 and V is TRBV4-1; a weak D match, TRBD1 (5 bases). CDR3 loop: CASSQRQYGPYEQYF. DNA for the CDR3: TGCGCCAGCAGCCAGCGACAGTACGGCCCCTACGAGCAGTACTTC.